This entry is about one T cell receptor beta chain. What it binds is not known. This specimen belongs to a study of neoadjuvant anti-PD-1 for oral cavity cancer. In the study overall: Patients without progression got a fourth dose around day 43. Findings and caveats of the study: TCR analyses covered only a few patients per response group.

Clones were read by immunoSEQ multiplex PCR, and TCRdb kept only the in-frame ones, dropping some. There are 11,000 to 15,000 clones in the sample; roughly 80% occur only once, and about 2% lies in the top ten. V dropped 4 bases and J dropped 1; count of bases not matched to a gene: 8. Germline V gene data show CDR1 as MNHEY and CDR2 as SMNVEV (reference sequence). This CDR3 contains 17 residues. Time point denoted: after neoadjuvant nivolumab, at surgical resection. These newly diagnosed stage II-IVA oral cavity squamous cell carcinoma patients had no prior systemic or radiation treatment. PBMCs were not maintained or expanded in culture before analysis.

This TCR was recovered from a person between 40 and 79 years old with oral cavity squamous cell carcinoma. The rearrangement joins TRBV27 to TRBJ2-2, with TRBD2 matching 8 bases. The sample consisted of PBMCs, taken after nivolumab (anti-PD-1) treatment. As DNA, the CDR3 is TGTGCCAGCAGTTCTTGGACTAGCCGAAAGAACACCGGGGAGCTGTTTTTT. This encodes CASSSWTSRKNTGELFF.